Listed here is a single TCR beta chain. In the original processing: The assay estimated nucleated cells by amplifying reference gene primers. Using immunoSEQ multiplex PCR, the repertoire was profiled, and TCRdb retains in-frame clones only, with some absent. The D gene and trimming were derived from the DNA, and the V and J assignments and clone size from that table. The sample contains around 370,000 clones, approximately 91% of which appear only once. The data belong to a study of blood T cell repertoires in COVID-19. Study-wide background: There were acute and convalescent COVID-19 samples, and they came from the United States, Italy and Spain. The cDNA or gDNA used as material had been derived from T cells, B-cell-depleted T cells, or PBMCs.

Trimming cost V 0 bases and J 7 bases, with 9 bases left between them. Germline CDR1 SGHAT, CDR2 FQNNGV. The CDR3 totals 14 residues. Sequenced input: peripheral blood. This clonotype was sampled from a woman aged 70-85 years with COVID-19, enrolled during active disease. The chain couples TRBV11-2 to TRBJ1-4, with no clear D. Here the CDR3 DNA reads TGTGCCAGCAGCTTAGATCTAAGTGTTGAAAAACTGTTTTTT. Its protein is CASSLDLSVEKLFF.